The 18 T cell receptor beta chains below come from one sample, sequenced in a study of blood T cell repertoires in COVID-19 (dated by TCRdb to the early 2020s). Library preparation was by the immunoSEQ multiplex PCR assay. In TCRdb, the immuneACCESS table is reduced to in-frame sequences with V and J assigned. These tables do not hold every clone; where another copy was compared, an unresolved V gene accounts for under half, and the others remain unexplained. This sample is represented by around 170,000 clones; 90% of them were singletons. The ten biggest clones cover approximately 0.5% of the sample. The material sequenced was peripheral blood. These receptors were taken from a man aged 50-59 years with acute or convalescent COVID-19.

The CDR3 here is CASSLVTSGSYNEQFF. For the CDR3, the DNA is TGTGCCAGCAGCCTCGTAACTAGCGGGAGCTACAATGAGCAGTTCTTC. The gene calls are TRBV3-1 (or the pseudogene TRBV3-2) and TRBJ2-1, with 11 positions matching TRBD2. Trimming at V came to 4 bases and at J to 3 bases, leaving 5 bases not matched to a gene. The CDR3 has 16 amino acids. CDR1 and CDR2 from the germline V gene are LGHDT and YNNKEL (reference sequence).

The chain combines TRBV5-4 with TRBJ2-1; 7 bases agree with TRBD1. Germline CDR1 reads SGHNT; CDR2 reads YYREEE (reference sequence). Losses at the gene ends were 3 bases for V and 4 bases for J; bases not matched to a gene: 4. The CDR3 is 14 residues long. CDR3 protein: CASSSGTVYNEQFF. The CDR3 nucleotides are TGTGCCAGCAGCTCCGGGACAGTATACAATGAGCAGTTCTTC.

The CDR3 loop is CASIEGAGLSVYF. CDR3 coding DNA: TGTGCCAGCATCGAGGGGGCTGGCCTCTCCGTGTATTTT. The chain carries TRBV28 and TRBJ2-3; 7 positions agree with TRBD1. The V gene's germline CDR1 is MDHEN and CDR2 SYDVKM. This CDR3 contains 13 residues. The V gene end was trimmed by 7 bases and the J gene end by 14 bases; junction bases not matched to a gene: 15. The entire variable domain, with the rest obtained from reference TRBV28 and TRBJ2-3, is as follows: DVKVTQSSRYLVKRTGEKVFLECVQDMDHENMFWYRQDPGLGLRLIYFSYDVKMKEKGDIPEGYSVSREKKERFSLILESASTNQTSMYLCASIEGAGLSVYFGPGTRLTVL.

V and J are TRBV3-1 (or the pseudogene TRBV3-2) and TRBJ2-7; 8 bases fit TRBD1. Trimming removed 1 base from V and 4 bases from J; junction bases left unmatched: 3. The CDR3 runs to 14 residues. The germline gives CDR1 LGHDT, CDR2 YNNKEL (reference sequence). CDR3 DNA sequence: TGTGCCAGCAGCCAAGGGGACAGGCCTTACGAGCAGTACTTC. Its protein is CASSQGDRPYEQYF.

The chain has TRBV7-2 and TRBJ2-1; 7 bases map to TRBD1. The junction had 5 bases not matched to a gene; V was cut back by 5 bases and J by 1 base. The V gene's germline CDR1 is SGHTA and CDR2 FQGNSA. There are 15 residues in the CDR3. The DNA for the CDR3 is TGTGCCAGCAGCAATCGACAGGGTTCCTACAATGAGCAGTTCTTC. Translation: CASSNRQGSYNEQFF.

This clone is a singleton in its sample. This chain joins TRBV7-6 and TRBJ2-1, with a tentative D call TRBD1 (6 bases). Germline CDR1 reads SGHVS; CDR2 reads FNYEAQ. V was pared by 2 bases and J by 4 bases, with 15 bases between. The CDR3 covers 16 residues. Here the CDR3 DNA reads TGTGCCAGCAGCTTATCGCTTAAGGACAGATACAATGAGCAGTTCTTC. The encoded protein is CASSLSLKDRYNEQFF.

The chain employs TRBV27 and TRBJ2-7; 9 positions agree with TRBD1. J lost 6 bases, V lost 2 bases, and 5 bases had no gene match. Per the germline V gene, CDR1 is MNHEY and CDR2 is SMNVEV (reference sequence). This CDR3 is built from 14 residues. CDR3 in amino acids: CASSLGTGIGEQYF. For the CDR3, the DNA is TGTGCCAGCAGTTTAGGGACAGGGATTGGCGAGCAGTACTTC.

The rearrangement uses TRBV29-1 and TRBJ2-3; 8 bases map to TRBD2. Germline CDR1 reads SQVTM; CDR2 reads ANQGSEA. The CDR3 consists of 12 residues. Unmatched junction bases numbered 4, after V lost 3 bases and J lost 8 bases. This CDR3 reads CSVERGAGTQYF. CDR3 DNA sequence: TGCAGCGTTGAGCGGGGGGCCGGTACGCAGTATTTT.

The chain is built from TRBV3-1 (or the pseudogene TRBV3-2) and TRBJ1-2; D remains unclear. The CDR3 consists of 14 residues. Germline V gene sequence: CDR1 LGHDT, CDR2 YNNKEL (reference sequence). V was pared by 6 bases and J by 4 bases, with 15 bases between. This CDR3 is CASSLLGSSYGYTF. The CDR3 DNA reads TGTGCCAGCAGTCTCCTCGGGTCCAGCTATGGCTACACCTTC.

V usage is TRBV28 and J usage is TRBJ2-5; 9 bases match TRBD2. The length of the CDR3 is 18 residues. V lost 5 bases, J lost 5 bases, and 18 bases stayed unmatched. Germline V CDR1 and CDR2: MDHEN, SYDVKM. As DNA, the CDR3 is TGTGCCAGCAGTCCCCCGAGGATAGCGGGGGCCGGACGGGAGACCCAGTACTTC. Translation gives CASSPPRIAGAGRETQYF.

The chain couples TRBV15 to TRBJ1-3; the D is unclear. The CDR3 spans 15 residues. Germline CDR1 and CDR2: LNHNV and YYDKDF (reference sequence). V shed 0 bases and J shed 1 base, with 7 bases lying between them. The DNA for the CDR3 is TGTGCCACCAGCAGAGATCGGGGATCTGGAAACACCATATATTTT. Encoded protein: CATSRDRGSGNTIYF.

The chain joins TRBV18 to TRBJ1-3; 8 bases map to TRBD1. From germline, CDR1 is KGHSH and CDR2 LQKENI. The ends lost 2 bases at V and 4 bases at J; junction bases unmatched: 7. The CDR3 is 16 amino acids. CDR3 in DNA: TGTGCCAGCTCACCATCATCGACAGGGGCCGGAAACACCATATATTTT. It specifies CASSPSSTGAGNTIYF.

This chain connects TRBV27 to TRBJ2-1; D is undetermined. Per the germline V gene, CDR1 is MNHEY and CDR2 is SMNVEV (reference sequence). The ends were cut back, 4 bases at V and 5 bases at J, with 9 bases in the middle. The CDR3 covers 13 residues. Here the CDR3 DNA reads TGTGCCAGCAGTTATTCCTTAAACAATGAGCAGTTCTTC. Amino acid sequence: CASSYSLNNEQFF.

This sequence joins TRBV29-1 and TRBJ1-5; possibly TRBD1 for D (5 bases). The V and J ends lost 7 bases and 4 bases respectively, with 14 bases between them. The CDR3 spans 13 residues. Germline CDR1 reads SQVTM; CDR2 reads ANQGSEA. The CDR3 DNA sequence: TGCAGCGCAGACCCGACAGAGAATCAGCCCCAGCATTTT. Its protein product is CSADPTENQPQHF.

The chain uses TRBV15 and TRBJ1-5, with 12 bases matching TRBD1. CDR3 length: 16 residues. Germline V CDR1 and CDR2: LNHNV, YYDKDF (reference sequence). V trimming: 3 bases; J trimming: 0 bases; junction bases outside the gene matches: 0. DNA of the CDR3: TGTGCCACCAGCAGGGGACAGGGGGCTAGCAATCAGCCCCAGCATTTT. Protein sequence: CATSRGQGASNQPQHF.

The chain joins TRBV5-8 to TRBJ1-5, with TRBD1 as a possible D gene (5 bases). This CDR3 contains 17 residues. Trimming shortened V by 0 bases and J by 0 bases, and 13 bases separated the two germline ends. Germline V gene lookup returns CDR1 SGHTS and CDR2 YDEGEE. Written as DNA, the CDR3 is TGTGCCAGCAGCTTGGCCTGGGGGGGGTATAGCAATCAGCCCCAGCATTTT. Amino acids: CASSLAWGGYSNQPQHF.

V is TRBV7-2 and J is TRBJ1-1; maybe TRBD1 (5 bases). V was pared by 5 bases and J by 0 bases, with 13 bases between. CDR1 is SGHTA and CDR2 is FQGNSA in the germline V gene. This CDR3 is 15 amino acids long. The CDR3 sequence is CASSPTGTMNTEAFF. The CDR3 DNA sequence: TGTGCCAGCAGCCCGACCGGGACTATGAACACTGAAGCTTTCTTT.

In regard to this clone: This sample also contains other DNA sequences that code for the same CDR3. The chain links TRBV18 to TRBJ1-1, with D possibly TRBD1 on 6 matching bases. V was shortened by 2 bases and J by 1 base, with 8 bases between the two germline ends. CDR1 is KGHSH, CDR2 LQKENI, per germline. This CDR3 contains 14 residues. CDR3 in DNA: TGTGCCAGCTCACCAATGACAGGGAACACTGAAGCTTTCTTT. As protein: CASSPMTGNTEAFF.